The clone carrying this T cell receptor (beta chain) was counted at least ten times. Its target is not known. The sample is drawn from a study of T-cell reconstitution after alpha-beta-depleted transplantation in children. Findings of the study overall: In patients about two months after transplant, alpha-beta T cells reportedly arose from several hundred expanded graft clones. Some patients showed high day-60 TCRbeta diversity, which derived from surviving recipient T cells and thymic progenitors. T-cell counts and diversity at one year following transplant were attributed mainly to newly produced T cells.

The TCRbeta library incorporated unique molecular identifiers. TCRdb re-analysed the PCR reads in MiXCR, keeping a single row per CDR3 protein. Of about 200,000 distinct CDR3 sequences in the sample, about 7% were seen once. Trimming stripped 3 bases from V and 1 base from J, with 8 bases between. This CDR3 is 14 amino acids long. The source was PBMCs, collected before TCRalphabeta/CD19-depleted stem cell transplant. This receptor was taken from a boy aged 2 to 10 with acute lymphoblastic leukemia, due to receive a stem cell transplant. V usage is TRBV12-3 or TRBV12-4 and J usage is TRBJ2-3; no reliable D call. This CDR3 is CASSFLRRTDTQYF. The CDR3 nucleotides read TGTGCCAGCAGTTTCTTGCGGCGCACAGATACGCAGTATTTT.